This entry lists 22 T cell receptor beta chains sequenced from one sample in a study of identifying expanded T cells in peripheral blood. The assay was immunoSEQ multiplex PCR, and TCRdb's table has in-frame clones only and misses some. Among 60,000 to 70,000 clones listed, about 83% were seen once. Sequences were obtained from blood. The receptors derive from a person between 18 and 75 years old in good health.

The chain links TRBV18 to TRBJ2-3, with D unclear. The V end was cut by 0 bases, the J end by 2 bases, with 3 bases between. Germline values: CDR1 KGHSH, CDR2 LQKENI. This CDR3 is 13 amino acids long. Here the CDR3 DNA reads TGTGCCAGCTCACCACCCACCACAGATACGCAGTATTTT. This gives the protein CASSPPTTDTQYF.

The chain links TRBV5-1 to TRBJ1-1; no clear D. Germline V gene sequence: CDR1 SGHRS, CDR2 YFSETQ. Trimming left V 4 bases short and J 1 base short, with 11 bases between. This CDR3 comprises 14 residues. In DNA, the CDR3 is TGCGCCAGCAGCCCAACTCGGGGGAACACTGAAGCTTTCTTT. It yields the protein CASSPTRGNTEAFF.

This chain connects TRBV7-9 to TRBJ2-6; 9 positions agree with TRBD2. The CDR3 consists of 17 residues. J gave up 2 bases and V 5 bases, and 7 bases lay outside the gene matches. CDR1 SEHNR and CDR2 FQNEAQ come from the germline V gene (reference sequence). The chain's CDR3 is CASSPGLATAGANVLTF. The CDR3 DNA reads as TGTGCCAGCAGCCCGGGACTAGCAACGGCTGGGGCCAACGTCCTGACTTTC.

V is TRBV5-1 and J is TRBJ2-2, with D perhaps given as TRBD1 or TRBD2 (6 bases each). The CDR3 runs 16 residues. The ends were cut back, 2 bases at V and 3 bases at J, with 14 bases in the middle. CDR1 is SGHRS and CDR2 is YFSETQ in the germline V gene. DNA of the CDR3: TGCGCCAGCAGCTTTTTGGGGGGCTCTTACACCGGGGAGCTGTTTTTT. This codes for CASSFLGGSYTGELFF.

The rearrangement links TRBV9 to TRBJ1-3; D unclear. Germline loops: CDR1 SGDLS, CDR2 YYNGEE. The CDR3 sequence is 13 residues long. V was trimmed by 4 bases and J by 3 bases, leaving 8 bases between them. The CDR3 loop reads CASSPTYGNTIYF. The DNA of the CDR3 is TGTGCCAGCAGCCCGACCTATGGAAACACCATATATTTT.

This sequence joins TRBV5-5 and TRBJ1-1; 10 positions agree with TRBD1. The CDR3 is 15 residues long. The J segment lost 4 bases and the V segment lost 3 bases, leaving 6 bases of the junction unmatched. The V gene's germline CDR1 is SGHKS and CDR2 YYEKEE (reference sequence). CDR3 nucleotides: TGTGCCAGCAGCTCCGACAGGGGGCATAGCACTGAAGCTTTCTTT. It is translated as CASSSDRGHSTEAFF.

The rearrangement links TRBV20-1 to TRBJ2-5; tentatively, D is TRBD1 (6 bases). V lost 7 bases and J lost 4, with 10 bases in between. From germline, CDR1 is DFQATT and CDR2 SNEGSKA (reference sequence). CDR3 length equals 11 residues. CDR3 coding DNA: TGCAGTGGGACAGACCTAGAGACCCAGTACTTC. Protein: CSGTDLETQYF.

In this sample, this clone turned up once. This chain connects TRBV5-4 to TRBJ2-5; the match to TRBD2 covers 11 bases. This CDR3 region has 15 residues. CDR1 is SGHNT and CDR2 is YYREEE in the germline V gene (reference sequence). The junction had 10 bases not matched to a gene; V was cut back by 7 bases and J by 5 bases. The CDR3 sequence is CASRPGASGGETQYF. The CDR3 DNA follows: TGTGCCAGCCGACCAGGGGCTAGCGGGGGGGAGACCCAGTACTTC.

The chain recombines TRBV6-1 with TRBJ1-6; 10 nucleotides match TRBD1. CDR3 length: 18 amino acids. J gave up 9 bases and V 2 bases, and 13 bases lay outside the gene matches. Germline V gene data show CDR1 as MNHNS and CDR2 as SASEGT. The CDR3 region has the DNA TGTGCCAGCAGTGAAACGGGAACGTCGTGGGACAGGGGTTCACCCCTCCACTTT. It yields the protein CASSETGTSWDRGSPLHF.

Here the CDR3 reads CAISELGQGPDTQYF. CDR3 in DNA: TGTGCCATCAGTGAGTTGGGACAGGGTCCAGATACGCAGTATTTT. This chain connects TRBV10-3 to TRBJ2-3, with 9 bases fitting TRBD1. The CDR3 is 15 residues long. The ends lost 1 base at V and 4 bases at J; junction bases unmatched: 3. Germline V gene lookup returns CDR1 ENHRY and CDR2 SYGVKD.

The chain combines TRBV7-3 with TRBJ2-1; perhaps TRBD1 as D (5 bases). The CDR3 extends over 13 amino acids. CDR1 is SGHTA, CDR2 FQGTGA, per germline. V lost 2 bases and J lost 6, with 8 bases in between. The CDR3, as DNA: TGTGCCAGCAGCTTAGACAGAAGCAATGAGCAGTTCTTC. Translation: CASSLDRSNEQFF. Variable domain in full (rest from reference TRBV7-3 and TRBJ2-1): GAGVSQTPSNKVTEKGKYVELRCDPISGHTALYWYRQSLGQGPEFLIYFQGTGAADDSGLPNDRFFAVRPEGSVSTLKIQRTERGDSAVYLCASSLDRSNEQFFGPGTRLTVL.

Here the CDR3 reads CASSLRLNHRDGYTF. The DNA for the CDR3 is TGTGCCAGCAGTTTAAGATTAAACCACAGGGATGGCTACACCTTC. The chain joins TRBV27 to TRBJ1-2; D perhaps matches TRBD1 (6 bases). V was shortened by 2 bases and J by 6 bases, with 16 bases between the two germline ends. Germline V CDR1 and CDR2: MNHEY, SMNVEV (reference sequence). The CDR3 is 15 amino acids.

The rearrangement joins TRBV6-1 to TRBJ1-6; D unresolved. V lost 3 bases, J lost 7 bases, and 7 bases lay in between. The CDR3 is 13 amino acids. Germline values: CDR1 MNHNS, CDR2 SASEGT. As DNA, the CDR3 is TGTGCCAGCAGTGATGTCACAAATTCACCCCTCCACTTT. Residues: CASSDVTNSPLHF.

The CDR3 sequence: CASRRPDRMNTEAFF. CDR3 in DNA: TGTGCCAGCAGGCGGCCGGACAGGATGAACACTGAAGCTTTCTTT. V is TRBV6-1 and J is TRBJ1-1; 7 bases fit TRBD1. The V segment lost 6 bases and the J segment 0 bases; nucleotides outside the gene matches: 7. The CDR3 loop spans 15 amino acids. The V gene's germline CDR1 is MNHNS and CDR2 SASEGT.

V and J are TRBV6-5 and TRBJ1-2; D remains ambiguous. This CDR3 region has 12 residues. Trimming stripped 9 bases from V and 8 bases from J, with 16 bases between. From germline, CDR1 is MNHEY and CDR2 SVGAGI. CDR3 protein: CASFAGGSGYTF. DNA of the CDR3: TGTGCCAGTTTTGCGGGCGGTTCGGGCTACACCTTC.

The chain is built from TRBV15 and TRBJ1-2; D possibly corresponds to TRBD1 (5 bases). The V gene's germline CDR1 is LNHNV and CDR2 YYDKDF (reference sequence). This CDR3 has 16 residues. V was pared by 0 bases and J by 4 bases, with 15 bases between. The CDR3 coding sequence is TGTGCCACCAGCAGAGATGGAGGGGCCACAATCTATGGCTACACCTTC. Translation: CATSRDGGATIYGYTF.

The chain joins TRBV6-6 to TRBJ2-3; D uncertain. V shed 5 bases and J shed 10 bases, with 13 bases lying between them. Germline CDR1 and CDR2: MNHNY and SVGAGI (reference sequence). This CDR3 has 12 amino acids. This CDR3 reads CASSPPVAAQYF. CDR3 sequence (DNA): TGTGCCAGCAGTCCTCCGGTGGCCGCGCAGTATTTT.

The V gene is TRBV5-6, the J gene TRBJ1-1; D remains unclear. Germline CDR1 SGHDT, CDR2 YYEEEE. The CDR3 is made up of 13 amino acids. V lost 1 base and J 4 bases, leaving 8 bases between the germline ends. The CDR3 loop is CASSLLPSTEAFF. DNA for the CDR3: TGTGCCAGCAGCTTGCTCCCGTCCACTGAAGCTTTCTTT.

The CDR3 reads CASSGPGLGNSPLHF. Written as DNA, the CDR3 is TGTGCCAGCAGCGGACCGGGACTGGGTAATTCACCCCTCCACTTT. The chain recombines TRBV9 with TRBJ1-6; a possible D gene is TRBD1 (5 bases). Between the trimmed V and J ends, which lost 3 bases and 6 bases, there was a span of 13 bases. CDR1 is SGDLS, CDR2 YYNGEE, per germline. The CDR3 length is 15 residues.

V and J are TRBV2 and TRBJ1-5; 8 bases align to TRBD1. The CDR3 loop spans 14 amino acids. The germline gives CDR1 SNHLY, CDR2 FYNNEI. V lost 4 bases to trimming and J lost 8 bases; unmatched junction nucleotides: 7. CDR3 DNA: TGTGCCAGCAGTGTCCGGACAGGGCAAGAGCCCCAGCATTTT. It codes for CASSVRTGQEPQHF.

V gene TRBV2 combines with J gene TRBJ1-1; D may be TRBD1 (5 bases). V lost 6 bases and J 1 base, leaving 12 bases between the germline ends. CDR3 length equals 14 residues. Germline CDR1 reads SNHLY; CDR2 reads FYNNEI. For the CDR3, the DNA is TGTGCCAGCAGGGGGGACGGTGGGAACACTGAAGCTTTCTTT. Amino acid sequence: CASRGDGGNTEAFF. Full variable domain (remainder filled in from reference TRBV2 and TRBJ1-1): EPEVTQTPSHQVTQMGQEVILRCVPISNHLYFYWYRQILGQKVEFLVSFYNNEISEKSEIFDDQFSVERPDGSNFTLKIRSTKLEDSAMYFCASRGDGGNTEAFFGQGTRLTVV.

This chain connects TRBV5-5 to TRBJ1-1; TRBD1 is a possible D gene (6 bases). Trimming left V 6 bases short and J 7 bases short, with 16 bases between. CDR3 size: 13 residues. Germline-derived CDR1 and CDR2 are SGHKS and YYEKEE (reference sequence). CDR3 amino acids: CASTGGGTLEAFF. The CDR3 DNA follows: TGTGCCAGCACCGGAGGGGGGACCCTTGAAGCTTTCTTT.